What follows are 32 T cell receptor beta chains derived from one specimen sequenced in a study of OX40 agonist ivuxolimab in advanced cancers. This table comes from immunoSEQ multiplex PCR, and its TCRdb copy is limited to in-frame clones, with some not included. The data hold over 65,000 clones, with around 92% observed a single time. This sample comprised CD4+ or CD8+ T cells sorted from blood, obtained in a trial of the OX40 agonist ivuxolimab. The receptors shown here come from an adult with an advanced solid tumor such as melanoma, head and neck, liver or kidney cancer.

J is TRBJ1-2 and V is TRBV5-4, with 9 positions matching TRBD1. V lost 4 bases and J lost 2; bases outside the gene matches: 6. CDR1 and CDR2 (germline): SGHNT, YYREEE (reference sequence). The CDR3 runs 15 residues. This CDR3 reads CASSLWTGANYGYTF. CDR3 coding DNA: TGTGCCAGCAGCCTTTGGACAGGGGCAAACTATGGCTACACCTTC.

The chain combines TRBV27 with TRBJ2-1, with D possibly called TRBD1 or TRBD2 (5 bases each). The germline V gene encodes CDR1 MNHEY and CDR2 SMNVEV (reference sequence). V lost 7 bases and J 0 bases, leaving 10 bases between the germline ends. This CDR3 is built from 14 residues. CDR3 nucleotide sequence: TGTGCCAGCAAACTTGGGGGCTCCTACAATGAGCAGTTCTTC. This encodes CASKLGGSYNEQFF.

This clone was picked up one time. This chain connects TRBV5-4 to TRBJ1-5, with 10 bases fitting TRBD1. Trimming cost V 0 bases and J 6 bases; bases outside gene matches: 3. This CDR3 is built from 15 residues. CDR1 is SGHNT and CDR2 is YYREEE in the germline V gene (reference sequence). CDR3 in amino acids: CASSLGQGAGQPQHF. The CDR3 DNA reads TGTGCCAGCAGCTTGGGACAGGGGGCGGGTCAGCCCCAGCATTTT.

The chain employs TRBV27 and TRBJ2-5; 9 nucleotides agree with TRBD2. The CDR3 contains 18 residues. Trimming cost V 3 bases and J 3 bases; bases outside gene matches: 14. CDR1 is MNHEY and CDR2 is SMNVEV in the germline V gene (reference sequence). CDR3 residues: CASSFAASGVGGEETQYF. The CDR3 DNA follows: TGTGCCAGCAGTTTCGCAGCTAGCGGGGTAGGGGGCGAAGAGACCCAGTACTTC.

This rearrangement joins TRBV7-2 to TRBJ2-7; 8 bases map to TRBD2. V shed 5 bases, J shed 5 bases, and the junction held 11 bases outside the gene matches. CDR1 is SGHTA and CDR2 is FQGNSA in the germline V gene. The CDR3 loop spans 15 amino acids. CDR3 bases: TGTGCCAGCAGCCCAGACCGACTAGCGCTCAACGAGCAGTACTTC. This gives the protein CASSPDRLALNEQYF.

J is TRBJ1-1 and V is TRBV2; 8 positions agree with TRBD1. CDR3 length: 14 residues. V lost 3 bases and J lost 3; bases outside the gene matches: 3. Germline CDR1 and CDR2: SNHLY and FYNNEI. The CDR3 loop is CASSERQGYTEAFF. In nucleotides, the CDR3 is TGTGCCAGCAGTGAGAGACAGGGGTACACTGAAGCTTTCTTT.

The V gene is TRBV7-2, the J gene TRBJ2-1, with 11 bases that match TRBD2. V gave up 5 bases and J gave up 6 bases; unmatched junction bases: 6. There are 15 residues in the CDR3. Germline V gives CDR1 SGHTA, CDR2 FQGNSA. This CDR3 reads CASSATGTSGNEQFF. CDR3 DNA: TGTGCCAGCAGCGCAACCGGGACTAGCGGCAATGAGCAGTTCTTC. The whole variable domain, remainder taken from reference TRBV7-2 and TRBJ2-1, is GAGVSQSPSNKVTEKGKDVELRCDPISGHTALYWYRQSLGQGLEFLIYFQGNSAPDKSGLPSDRFSAERTGGSVSTLTIQRTQQEDSAVYLCASSATGTSGNEQFFGPGTRLTVL.

The gene calls are TRBV13 and TRBJ2-7, with 9 nucleotides matching TRBD2. The V segment lost 5 bases and the J segment 2 bases; nucleotides outside the gene matches: 7. The CDR3 extends over 15 amino acids. The germline CDR1 and CDR2 sequences are PRHDT and FYEKMQ (reference sequence). The CDR3 region has the DNA TGTGCCAGCAGCCTCCGCGGGGGGGCCCCCTACGAGCAGTACTTC. As protein: CASSLRGGAPYEQYF.

Of note for this clone: The sample carries other DNA sequences with the same CDR3. This rearrangement joins TRBV9 to TRBJ1-5, with TRBD1 matching 8 bases. The CDR3 is made up of 15 amino acids. CDR1 is SGDLS and CDR2 is YYNGEE in the germline V gene. V lost 1 base, J lost 7 bases, and 7 bases stayed unmatched. CDR3 nucleotide sequence: TGTGCCAGCAGCGTATCCGGGACAGGAGGGCAGCCCCAGCATTTT. Translated: CASSVSGTGGQPQHF. Complete variable domain (other parts from reference TRBV9 and TRBJ1-5): DSGVTQTPKHLITATGQRVTLRCSPRSGDLSVYWYQQSLDQGLQFLIQYYNGEERAKGNILERFSAQQFPDLHSELNLSSLELGDSALYFCASSVSGTGGQPQHFGDGTRLSIL.

V usage is TRBV5-1 and J usage is TRBJ1-2, with D unresolved. Trimming cost V 4 bases and J 2 bases, with 6 bases left between them. Looked up from germline, CDR1 is SGHRS and CDR2 is YFSETQ. The CDR3 runs to 12 residues. The chain's CDR3 is CASSGENYGYTF. The DNA of the CDR3 is TGCGCCAGCAGCGGGGAGAACTATGGCTACACCTTC.

The chain links TRBV7-8 to TRBJ2-3; 10 positions agree with TRBD2. There are 16 residues in the CDR3. V was pared by 3 bases and J by 2 bases, with 5 bases of the junction left unmatched. Per the germline V gene, CDR1 is SGHVS and CDR2 is FQNEAQ. The CDR3 DNA is TGTGCCAGCAGCTTCCCACTAGCGGGGTTCACAGATACGCAGTATTTT. Translating gives CASSFPLAGFTDTQYF.

The chain is built from TRBV4-1 and TRBJ2-7; the match to TRBD2 covers 8 bases. This CDR3 contains 15 residues. V lost 6 bases, J lost 4 bases, and 11 bases stayed unmatched. The germline V gene has CDR1 MGHRA and CDR2 YSYEKL. The CDR3 DNA sequence: TGCGCCAGCAGTCCCCGTCGGGGGGGGCCATACGAGCAGTACTTC. As protein: CASSPRRGGPYEQYF.

The chain joins TRBV9 to TRBJ2-2, with 9 bases that match TRBD1. V lost 3 bases to trimming and J lost 1 base; unmatched junction nucleotides: 4. The CDR3 covers 16 residues. CDR1 and CDR2 from the germline V gene are SGDLS and YYNGEE. DNA for the CDR3: TGTGCCAGCAGCGCGGTGGGACAGGGGAACACCGGGGAGCTGTTTTTT. Translating gives CASSAVGQGNTGELFF. Complete variable domain (other parts from reference TRBV9 and TRBJ2-2): DSGVTQTPKHLITATGQRVTLRCSPRSGDLSVYWYQQSLDQGLQFLIQYYNGEERAKGNILERFSAQQFPDLHSELNLSSLELGDSALYFCASSAVGQGNTGELFFGEGSRLTVL.

This chain joins TRBV7-9 and TRBJ2-2; TRBD1 might be the D (6 bases). The CDR3 length is 16 residues. V was trimmed by 7 bases and J by 4 bases, leaving 19 bases between them. Germline loops: CDR1 SEHNR, CDR2 FQNEAQ (reference sequence). The CDR3 sequence is CASTAWGQVITGELFF. CDR3 DNA sequence: TGTGCCAGCACCGCCTGGGGGCAGGTGATCACCGGGGAGCTGTTTTTT. The whole variable domain, filled in from reference TRBV7-9 and TRBJ2-2, reads DTGVSQNPRHKITKRGQNVTFRCDPISEHNRLYWYRQTLGQGPEFLTYFQNEAQLEKSRLLSDRFSAERPKGSFSTLEIQRTEQGDSAMYLCASTAWGQVITGELFFGEGSRLTVL.

The V gene is TRBV7-9, the J gene TRBJ1-5; maybe TRBD1 (6 bases). CDR1 SEHNR and CDR2 FQNEAQ come from the germline V gene (reference sequence). With 5 bases removed from V and 1 base from J, the gap between germline ends came to 9 bases. This CDR3 contains 14 residues. Here the CDR3 DNA reads TGTGCCAGCAGCCCCGGGACAAGCAATCAGCCCCAGCATTTT. Residues: CASSPGTSNQPQHF.

CDR3: CASSLAGTNTEAFF. The CDR3 nucleotides are TGTGCCAGCAGCTTAGCCGGGACGAACACTGAAGCTTTCTTT. This chain connects TRBV7-8 to TRBJ1-1, with D possibly TRBD1 on 5 matching bases. V gave up 0 bases and J gave up 1 base, with 6 bases separating them. This CDR3 is built from 14 residues. Germline values: CDR1 SGHVS, CDR2 FQNEAQ. The variable domain in full, with the rest retrieved from reference TRBV7-8 and TRBJ1-1, is GAGVSQSPRYKVAKRGQDVALRCDPISGHVSLFWYQQALGQGPEFLTYFQNEAQLDKSGLPSDRFFAERPEGSVSTLKIQRTQQEDSAVYLCASSLAGTNTEAFFGQGTRLTVV.

The chain couples TRBV6-1 to TRBJ2-7, with 8 positions matching TRBD1. Per germline, CDR1 MNHNS and CDR2 SASEGT. The CDR3 is 14 residues long. J gave up 0 bases and V 6 bases, and 4 bases lay outside the gene matches. The CDR3 is CASRRDRPSYEQYF. In nucleotides, the CDR3 is TGTGCCAGCAGGAGGGACAGGCCCTCCTACGAGCAGTACTTC.

This rearrangement joins TRBV5-1 to TRBJ2-1, with no clear D. The V end was cut by 1 base, the J end by 3 bases, with 14 bases between. The V gene's germline CDR1 is SGHRS and CDR2 YFSETQ. This CDR3 has 16 residues. In DNA, the CDR3 is TGCGCCAGCAGCTTGAGGTGGTCCGATAACTACAATGAGCAGTTCTTC. It is translated as CASSLRWSDNYNEQFF.

The rearrangement links TRBV10-2 to TRBJ2-7; 9 bases map to TRBD1. The CDR3 contains 15 residues. V lost 6 bases, J lost 1 base, and 7 bases stayed unmatched. Per germline, CDR1 WSHSY and CDR2 SAAADI. CDR3: CASRQGAYVSYEQYF. The CDR3 DNA is TGCGCCAGCAGACAGGGGGCTTATGTTTCCTACGAGCAGTACTTC.

This chain's CDR3 is CASSEPRDRGGDNEQFF. For the CDR3, the DNA is TGTGCCAGCAGTGAACCCCGGGACAGGGGGGGGGACAATGAGCAGTTCTTC. V gene TRBV2 combines with J gene TRBJ2-1; TRBD1 aligns across 11 bases. CDR3 size: 17 residues. Losses at the gene ends were 2 bases for V and 5 bases for J; bases not matched to a gene: 8. Germline V CDR1 and CDR2: SNHLY, FYNNEI.

The chain has TRBV6-1 and TRBJ1-5; possibly TRBD1 for D (6 bases). Germline CDR1 and CDR2: MNHNS and SASEGT. V lost 3 bases and J lost 7, with 10 bases in between. This CDR3 is 13 amino acids long. The CDR3 sequence is CASSDVQGQPQHF. CDR3 sequence (DNA): TGTGCCAGCAGTGACGTGCAGGGGCAGCCCCAGCATTTT.

The chain combines TRBV7-6 with TRBJ1-1, with D perhaps matching TRBD1 (5 bases). Trimming removed 2 bases from V and 6 bases from J, with 13 bases in between. The V gene's germline CDR1 is SGHVS and CDR2 FNYEAQ. The CDR3 consists of 14 residues. DNA of the CDR3: TGTGCCAGCAGCTTAAGTGGGGGTTCGGCTGAAGCTTTCTTT. Translation: CASSLSGGSAEAFF.

This chain connects TRBV21-1 to TRBJ2-3; whether TRBD1, the table's D call, matches the DNA was not checked. TRBV21-1 is an annotated pseudogene. The CDR3 is 15 residues long. DNA of the CDR3: TGTGCCAGCAGCAAAGATACAGAGAGCACAGATACGCAGTATTTT. Amino acid sequence: CASSKDTESTDTQYF.

The rearrangement links TRBV7-9 to TRBJ2-3; weak D call: TRBD2 (6 bases). Germline V gene sequence: CDR1 SEHNR, CDR2 FQNEAQ (reference sequence). V lost 4 bases to trimming and J lost 0 bases, with 11 bases between them. This CDR3 region has 15 residues. CDR3 residues: CASSSGGSSTDTQYF. The CDR3 region has the DNA TGTGCCAGCAGCTCCGGGGGTTCTAGCACAGATACGCAGTATTTT.

The chain is built from TRBV7-9 and TRBJ2-2, with 8 bases matching TRBD2. V shed 8 bases and J 2 bases; nucleotides not matched to a gene: 4. CDR1 is SEHNR and CDR2 is FQNEAQ in the germline V gene (reference sequence). The CDR3 is 14 residues long. CDR3: CASGSGGNTGELFF. The CDR3 coding sequence is TGTGCCAGCGGGAGCGGGGGTAACACCGGGGAGCTGTTTTTT.

The chain employs TRBV9 and TRBJ1-5; TRBD1 might be the D (6 bases). V lost 4 bases, J lost 4 bases, and 6 bases lay in between. CDR1 SGDLS and CDR2 YYNGEE come from the germline V gene. The CDR3 totals 12 residues. In DNA form, the CDR3 reads TGTGCCAGCAGCCAGGGGAATCAGCCCCAGCATTTT. Protein product: CASSQGNQPQHF.

This chain links TRBV9 with TRBJ2-5; tentatively, D is TRBD1 (6 bases). CDR3 size: 16 residues. With 4 bases removed from V and 1 base from J, the gap between germline ends came to 17 bases. The V gene's germline CDR1 is SGDLS and CDR2 YYNGEE. CDR3 DNA: TGTGCCAGCAGCCACGGTGGGGGCGCCCCCCAAGAGACCCAGTACTTC. It yields the protein CASSHGGGAPQETQYF.

V is TRBV5-5 and J is TRBJ1-1; D remains unclear. The germline CDR1 and CDR2 sequences are SGHKS and YYEKEE (reference sequence). V was cut by 1 base and J by 4 bases, with 11 bases left in between. This CDR3 comprises 14 residues. In DNA, the CDR3 is TGTGCCAGCAGCTTGTCGCAGGTAGGCACTGAAGCTTTCTTT. Protein: CASSLSQVGTEAFF. Full variable domain (rest looked up from reference TRBV5-5 and TRBJ1-1): DAGVTQSPTHLIKTRGQQVTLRCSPISGHKSVSWYQQVLGQGPQFIFQYYEKEERGRGNFPDRFSARQFPNYSSELNVNALLLGDSALYLCASSLSQVGTEAFFGQGTRLTVV.

This chain uses TRBV27 with TRBJ2-7, with 8 bases that match TRBD1. V was pared by 6 bases and J by 3 bases, with 7 bases of the junction left unmatched. Per germline, CDR1 MNHEY and CDR2 SMNVEV (reference sequence). This CDR3 comprises 14 residues. CDR3 sequence: CASRTGTGHYEQYF. CDR3 in DNA: TGTGCCAGCAGAACCGGGACAGGTCACTACGAGCAGTACTTC.

The rearrangement joins TRBV11-2 to TRBJ2-7; possible D gene TRBD1, 6 bases. The V and J ends lost 1 base and 0 bases respectively, with 10 bases between them. CDR1 is SGHAT, CDR2 FQNNGV, per germline. This CDR3 is 15 amino acids long. CDR3 nucleotide sequence: TGTGCCAGCAGCTTAGGCCGACAGGCCTCCTACGAGCAGTACTTC. Translated, it gives CASSLGRQASYEQYF.

This clone was recorded only once. The chain employs TRBV13 and TRBJ2-3; 11 bases are a match to TRBD2. In germline, CDR1 is PRHDT, CDR2 FYEKMQ (reference sequence). The CDR3 contains 18 residues. V lost 0 bases, J lost 3 bases, and 8 bases stayed unmatched. The CDR3 DNA follows: TGTGCCAGCAGCTTAGGCCTAGCGGGGGGTATCGGGACAGATACGCAGTATTTT. Protein product: CASSLGLAGGIGTDTQYF.

The V and J genes are TRBV29-1 and TRBJ2-1; D call uncertain. The V and J ends lost 2 bases and 5 bases respectively, with 7 bases between them. Germline V lookup: CDR1 SQVTM, CDR2 ANQGSEA. The CDR3 covers 12 residues. Written as DNA, the CDR3 is TGCAGCGTTGAACCCGGTCACAATGAGCAGTTCTTC. Amino acid sequence: CSVEPGHNEQFF.